This T cell receptor (beta chain) came from a study of OX40 agonist ivuxolimab in advanced cancers. Findings of the study overall: Average numbers of expanded clones were greater in CD8+ T cells than in CD4+.

About this clone: What it recognizes is unknown.

The protocol was immunoSEQ multiplex PCR, while the TCRdb copy is restricted to in-frame clones and leaves out a portion. The sample has 100,000 or so clones, about 85% seen once. Per germline, CDR1 SGHRS and CDR2 YFSETQ. This CDR3 has 13 residues. Trimming pared 2 bases from V and 2 bases from J, leaving 7 bases between. The sequencing used CD4+ or CD8+ T cells sorted from blood, collected in a trial of the OX40 agonist ivuxolimab. The chain carries TRBV5-1 and TRBJ1-2; D unclear. This receptor was taken from an adult with an advanced solid tumor such as melanoma, head and neck, liver or kidney cancer. The DNA of the CDR3 is TGCGCCAGCAGCTTTACGGGGAACTATGGCTACACCTTC. It is translated as CASSFTGNYGYTF.